The following is a T cell receptor (beta chain) sequence with its context. The sample comes from a study of blood T cell repertoires in COVID-19. Study as a whole: PBMCs, B-cell-depleted T cells, or T cells were the source of the cDNA or gDNA that made up the material.

The table came from immunoSEQ multiplex PCR; TCRdb's copy has only in-frame clones and leaves some out. The table lists 140,000 or so clones, approximately 80% of them singletons. V gave up 5 bases and J gave up 9 bases; unmatched junction bases: 8. The CDR3 spans 14 residues. Germline V gene data show CDR1 as SGHTA and CDR2 as FQGNSA. The cohort comprised adults aged roughly 18 to 100 years residing in under 30 US areas. Each participant's cohort was designated according to participant-reported clinical history. The chain couples TRBV7-2 to TRBJ2-4; TRBD1 aligns across 9 bases. This clonotype was sampled from a man aged 50-59 years who had recovered from COVID-19. The sample was PBMCs or T cells enriched from blood (not recorded which). The CDR3 spells CASSPGTGHSIQYF. The CDR3 DNA follows: TGTGCCAGCAGCCCCGGGACAGGGCACAGCATTCAGTACTTC.